The entry below describes one T cell receptor beta chain. Its target is not known. Method: immunoSEQ multiplex PCR; TCRdb's copy keeps in-frame clones and lacks some. Here the sample spans about 150,000 clones, about 89% being singletons. Germline V gives CDR1 LGHDT, CDR2 YNNKEL (reference sequence). Trimming took off 3 bases at V and 14 bases at J, with 18 bases between the two ends. The CDR3 runs to 13 residues. These data come from a study of T cell responses to AZD1222 COVID-19 vaccine. Study-wide findings and caveats: Most donors were white British and more were female, and clonal diversity was possibly underestimated.

This receptor was taken from an adult who received the AZD1222 COVID-19 vaccine. The gene calls are TRBV3-1 (or the pseudogene TRBV3-2) and TRBJ2-3; D possibly uses TRBD1 or TRBD2 (6 bases each). The source material was peripheral blood, sampled 28 days after the second AZD1222 dose. The CDR3 region is CASSQTGLMSPYF. CDR3 coding DNA: TGTGCCAGCAGCCAGACAGGACTAATGTCTCCGTATTTT.